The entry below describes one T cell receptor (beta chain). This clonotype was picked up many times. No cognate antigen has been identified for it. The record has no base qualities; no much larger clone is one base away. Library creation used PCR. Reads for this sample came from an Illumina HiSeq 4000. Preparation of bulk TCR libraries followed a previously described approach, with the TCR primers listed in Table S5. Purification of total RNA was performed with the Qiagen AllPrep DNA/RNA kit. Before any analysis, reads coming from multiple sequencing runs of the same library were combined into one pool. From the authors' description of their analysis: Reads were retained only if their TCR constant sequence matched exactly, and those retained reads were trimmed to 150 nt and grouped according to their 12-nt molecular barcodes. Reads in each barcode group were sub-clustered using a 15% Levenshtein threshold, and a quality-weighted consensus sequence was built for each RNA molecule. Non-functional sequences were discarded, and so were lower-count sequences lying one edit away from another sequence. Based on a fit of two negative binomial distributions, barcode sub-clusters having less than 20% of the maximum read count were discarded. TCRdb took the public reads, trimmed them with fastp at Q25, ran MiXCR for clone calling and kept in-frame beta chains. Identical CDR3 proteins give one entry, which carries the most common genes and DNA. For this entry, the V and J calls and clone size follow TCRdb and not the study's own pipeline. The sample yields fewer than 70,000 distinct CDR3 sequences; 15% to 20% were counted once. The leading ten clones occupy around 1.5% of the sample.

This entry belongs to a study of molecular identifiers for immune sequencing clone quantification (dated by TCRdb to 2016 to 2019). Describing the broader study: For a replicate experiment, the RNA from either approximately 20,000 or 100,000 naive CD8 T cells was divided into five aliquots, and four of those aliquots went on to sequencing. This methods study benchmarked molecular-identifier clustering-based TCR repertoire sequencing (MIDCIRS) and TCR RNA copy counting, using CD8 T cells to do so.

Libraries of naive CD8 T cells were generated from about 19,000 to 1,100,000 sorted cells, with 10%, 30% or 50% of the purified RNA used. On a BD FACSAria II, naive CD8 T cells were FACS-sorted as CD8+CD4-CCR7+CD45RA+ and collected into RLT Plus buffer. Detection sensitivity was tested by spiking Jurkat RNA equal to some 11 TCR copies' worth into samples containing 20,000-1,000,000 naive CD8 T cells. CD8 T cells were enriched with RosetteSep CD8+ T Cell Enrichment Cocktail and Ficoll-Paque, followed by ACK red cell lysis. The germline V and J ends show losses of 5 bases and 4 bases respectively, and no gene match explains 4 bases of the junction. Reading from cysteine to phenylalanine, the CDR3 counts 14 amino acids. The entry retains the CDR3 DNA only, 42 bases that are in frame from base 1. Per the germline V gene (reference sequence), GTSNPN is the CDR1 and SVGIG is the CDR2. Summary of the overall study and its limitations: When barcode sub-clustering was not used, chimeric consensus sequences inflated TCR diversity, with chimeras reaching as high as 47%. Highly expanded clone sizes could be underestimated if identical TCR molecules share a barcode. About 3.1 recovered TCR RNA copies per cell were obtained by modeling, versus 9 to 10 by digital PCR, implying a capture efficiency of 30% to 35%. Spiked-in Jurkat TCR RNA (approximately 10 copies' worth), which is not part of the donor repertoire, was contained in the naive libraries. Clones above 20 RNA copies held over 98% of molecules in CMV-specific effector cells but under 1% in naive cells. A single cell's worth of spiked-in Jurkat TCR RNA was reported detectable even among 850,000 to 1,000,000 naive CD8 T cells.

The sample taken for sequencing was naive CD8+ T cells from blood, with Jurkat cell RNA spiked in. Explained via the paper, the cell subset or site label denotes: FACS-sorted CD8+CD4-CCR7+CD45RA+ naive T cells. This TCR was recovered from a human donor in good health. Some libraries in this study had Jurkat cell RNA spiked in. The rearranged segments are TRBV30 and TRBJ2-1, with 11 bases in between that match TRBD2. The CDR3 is CAWDPSGGYNEQFF. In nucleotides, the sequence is TGTGCCTGGGATCCTAGCGGGGGGTACAATGAGCAGTTCTTC.